Listed below are T cell receptor beta chains from one sample, sequenced in a study of PD-1 blockade in classical Hodgkin lymphoma. Sequencing used immunoSEQ multiplex PCR; TCRdb keeps in-frame clones, though not all of them. Of some 65,000 clones in the sample, about 70% were seen once. Sequences were derived from peripheral blood mononuclear cells (PBMCs), sampled before the second cycle of nivolumab. Receptors originate from a human donor with classical Hodgkin lymphoma. Each CDR3 is given with its conserved first and last residue. D genes are given only for firm matches. Clone sizes are given selectively: once, few, many, or a class where the clone is expanded.

>TRBJ1-3|TRBD1|TRBV5-1|-
CASSPGTGSSGNTIYF
TGCGCCAGCAGCCCCGGGACAGGCTCCTCTGGAAACACCATATATTTT
>TRBJ1-5|-|TRBV6-6|once
CASSPAPGQPQHF
TGTGCCAGCAGTCCGGCCCCGGGTCAGCCCCAGCATTTT
>TRBJ1-2|-|TRBV2|few
CASREDHGYTF
TGTGCCAGCAGGGAAGACCATGGCTACACCTTC
>TRBJ2-2|TRBD1|TRBV10-3|few
CAISDGTGGIGELFF
TGTGCCATCAGTGACGGGACAGGGGGTATCGGGGAGCTGTTTTTT
>TRBJ1-1|-|TRBV14|-
CASSQGWPLNTEAFF
TGTGCCAGCAGCCAAGGCTGGCCTCTGAACACTGAAGCTTTCTTT
>TRBJ1-2|-|TRBV5-1|few
CASSLGLGAPDYGYTF
TGCGCCAGCAGCTTGGGACTGGGGGCGCCGGACTATGGCTACACCTTC
>TRBJ2-7|-|TRBV15|few
CATSSIAGAVYEQYF
TGTGCCACCAGCAGCATAGCAGGAGCCGTCTACGAGCAGTACTTC
>TRBJ2-5|-|TRBV27|-
CASSLTFRDLMETQYF
TGTGCCAGCAGTTTAACCTTCCGAGATTTGATGGAGACCCAGTACTTC
>TRBJ1-1|TRBD1|TRBV28|few
CASSWPGQGWPEAFF
TGTGCCAGCAGTTGGCCGGGACAGGGCTGGCCTGAAGCTTTCTTT
>TRBJ1-1|-|TRBV25-1|-
CASSDWAGPQEAFF
TGTGCCAGCAGTGATTGGGCGGGGCCCCAAGAAGCTTTCTTT
>TRBJ1-2|TRBD1|TRBV7-9|-
CASSLEGAYGYTF
TGTGCCAGCAGCTTAGAGGGGGCCTATGGCTACACCTTC
>TRBJ2-7|TRBD1|TRBV28|-
CASRTRGLRGYEQYF
TGTGCCAGCAGGACCAGGGGGCTAAGGGGCTACGAGCAGTACTTC
>TRBJ1-6|-|TRBV7-6|-
CASSLAAGGGNSPLHF
TGTGCCAGCAGCTTAGCTGCGGGAGGAGGGAACTCACCCCTCCACTTT
>TRBJ2-1|-|TRBV7-9|-
CASSPLDGGWNEQFF
TGTGCCAGCAGCCCCTTGGACGGAGGGTGGAATGAGCAGTTCTTC
>TRBJ2-3|TRBD1|TRBV6-6|-
CASRGQGVGTDTQYF
TGTGCCAGCAGAGGACAGGGGGTGGGCACAGATACGCAGTATTTT
>TRBJ1-1|TRBD1|TRBV6-5|-
CASRPWETGVAFF
TGTGCCAGCCGTCCATGGGAAACAGGGGTAGCTTTCTTT
>TRBJ2-3|TRBD2|TRBV9|once
CASSVAASGVSSTDTQYF
TGTGCCAGCAGCGTAGCGGCTAGCGGGGTCTCTAGCACAGATACGCAGTATTTT
>TRBJ1-5|TRBD1|TRBV27|-
CASSSGQGGLPQHF
TGTGCCAGCAGTTCCGGACAGGGAGGTCTACCCCAGCATTTT
>TRBJ1-2|-|TRBV14|-
CASNPGGWFHGYTF
TGTGCCAGCAACCCGGGAGGGTGGTTTCATGGCTACACCTTC
>TRBJ2-7|-|TRBV6-5|once
CASSGATYEQYF
TGTGCCAGCTCAGGGGCGACCTACGAGCAGTACTTC
>TRBJ1-2|-|TRBV5-4|few
CASSLRVGGYTF
TGTGCCAGCAGCCTTAGGGTGGGGGGCTACACCTTC
>TRBJ2-2|TRBD2|TRBV2|-
CASSERRGGTGELFF
TGTGCCAGCAGTGAACGGCGGGGGGGCACCGGGGAGCTGTTTTTT
>TRBJ2-1|TRBD2|TRBV6-6|-
CASKREAGSYNEQFF
TGTGCCAGCAAGCGGGAAGCGGGGAGCTACAATGAGCAGTTCTTC
>TRBJ1-2|-|TRBV27|-
CASRRPGAGIDGYTF
TGTGCCAGCAGGCGCCCAGGTGCAGGGATAGATGGCTACACCTTC
>TRBJ2-6|-|TRBV2|few
CASRYNPGANVLTF
TGTGCCAGCAGGTACAACCCTGGGGCCAACGTCCTGACTTTC
>TRBJ2-3|TRBD2|TRBV28|-
CASSLAGGTDTQYF
TGTGCCAGCAGTTTAGCGGGAGGGACAGATACGCAGTATTTT
>TRBJ2-5|TRBD1|TRBV5-6|few
CASSLPGQGGETQYF
TGTGCCAGCAGCCTGCCGGGACAGGGAGGGGAGACCCAGTACTTC
>TRBJ2-7|-|TRBV5-1|-
CASSLGLSSESYEQYF
TGCGCCAGCAGCTTGGGTCTATCTAGCGAATCCTACGAGCAGTACTTC
>TRBJ2-1|TRBD2|TRBV9|-
CASSATVGGVDEQFF
TGTGCCAGCAGCGCAACCGTGGGGGGGGTCGATGAGCAGTTCTTC
>TRBJ2-3|TRBD2|TRBV9|-
CASSSPASGGATDTQYF
TGTGCCAGCAGCTCACCCGCTAGCGGGGGGGCCACAGATACGCAGTATTTT
>TRBJ1-5|TRBD1|TRBV28|few
CASSSYRGRGLNQPQHF
TGTGCCAGCAGTTCATACAGGGGCAGAGGTCTAAATCAGCCCCAGCATTTT
>TRBJ2-5|-|TRBV4-1|-
CASALLRQETQYF
TGCGCCAGCGCCCTACTCCGTCAAGAGACCCAGTACTTC
>TRBJ2-3|TRBD2|TRBV6-5|-
CASSPRGGADTQYF
TGTGCCAGCAGTCCCCGGGGAGGGGCAGATACGCAGTATTTT
>TRBJ2-2|-|TRBV7-8|once
CASSLYLQDREGAGELFF
TGTGCCAGCAGCTTATACCTGCAGGACAGGGAGGGCGCCGGGGAGCTGTTTTTT
>TRBJ1-6|TRBD1|TRBV6-1|few
CASSGDRGNYNSPLHF
TGTGCCAGCAGTGGAGACAGGGGGAATTATAATTCACCCCTCCACTTT
>TRBJ2-1|TRBD2|TRBV10-2|-
CASSELRLAGNEQFF
TGCGCCAGCAGTGAGTTGCGGCTAGCGGGGAATGAGCAGTTCTTC
>TRBJ1-5|TRBD1|TRBV19|once
CASSSDRDQPQHF
TGTGCCAGTAGTAGTGACAGGGACCAGCCCCAGCATTTT
>TRBJ2-2|-|TRBV7-6|-
CASSLALEGELFF
TGTGCCAGCAGCTTAGCGCTGGAAGGGGAGCTGTTTTTT
>TRBJ1-4|-|TRBV5-1|few
CASSSTGINEKLFF
TGCGCCAGCAGCTCTACAGGGATAAATGAAAAACTGTTTTTT
>TRBJ1-1|TRBD1|TRBV10-2|-
CASTGTGGRTEAFF
TGCGCCAGCACCGGGACAGGGGGAAGAACTGAAGCTTTCTTT
>TRBJ2-3|TRBD2|TRBV5-1|-
CASSGGLAGGNTQYF
TGCGCCAGCAGCGGTGGACTAGCGGGAGGAAATACGCAGTATTTT
>TRBJ1-5|-|TRBV27|-
CASSRWSGGNQPQHF
TGTGCCAGCAGTCGTTGGTCTGGGGGCAATCAGCCCCAGCATTTT
>TRBJ1-1|-|TRBV18|-
CASSPGDWGGLNTEAFF
TGTGCCAGCTCACCCGGCGATTGGGGCGGATTGAACACTGAAGCTTTCTTT
>TRBJ2-2|TRBD2|TRBV5-1|-
CASSFGGGGTGELFF
TGCGCCAGCAGCTTTGGAGGCGGGGGTACCGGGGAGCTGTTTTTT
>TRBJ2-2|-|TRBV5-1|-
CASSPVGGHNTGELFF
TGCGCCAGCAGCCCAGTCGGAGGGCACAACACCGGGGAGCTGTTTTTT
>TRBJ1-3|-|TRBV5-1|once
CASTRDTYSGNTIYF
TGCGCCAGCACACGGGACACCTACTCTGGAAACACCATATATTTT
>TRBJ1-1|-|TRBV14|-
CASSHDDTGTEAFF
TGTGCCAGCAGCCACGACGATACAGGGACTGAAGCTTTCTTT
>TRBJ2-3|-|TRBV30|-
CAWSRLVADTQYF
TGTGCCTGGAGCCGCCTCGTAGCAGATACGCAGTATTTT
>TRBJ1-5|-|TRBV6-1|many
CASSEGAVSNQPQHF
TGTGCCAGCAGTGAAGGAGCAGTTAGCAATCAGCCCCAGCATTTT
>TRBJ2-1|TRBD2|TRBV2|-
CATGWIAGGSDEQFF
TGTGCCACCGGGTGGATAGCGGGAGGAAGCGATGAGCAGTTCTTC
>TRBJ2-5|-|TRBV5-1|-
CASSSRGGGEETQYF
TGCGCCAGCAGCTCCCGGGGAGGGGGGGAAGAGACCCAGTACTTC
>TRBJ2-7|TRBD1|TRBV5-1|-
CASSLVGTGTYEQYF
TGCGCCAGCAGCTTGGTCGGGACAGGGACCTACGAGCAGTACTTC
>TRBJ1-1|-|TRBV6-1|-
CASSAWGGLNTEAFF
TGTGCCAGCAGTGCCTGGGGGGGGCTGAACACTGAAGCTTTCTTT